The rows below give T cell receptor beta chains drawn from one sample of a study of CD8 T cells in ankylosing spondylitis. MiXCR was run by TCRdb on the 5' RACE reads, yielding one entry per CDR3 protein. The repertoire has about 220,000 distinct CDR3 sequences, approximately 7.3% of them found once; the top ten carry 12% to 15%. What was sequenced was blood, either unsorted or a sorted T cell fraction (not recorded which). The receptors originated from a male donor with ankylosing spondylitis. Both conserved end residues are part of each CDR3. The order of the fields is J gene, clone size, D gene, V gene, CDR3 DNA, CDR3 protein. A D gene is named only where the DNA matches it firmly. The size entry is marked missing in some rows and otherwise reads once, few, many or a size class.

>TRBJ1-1|many|.|TRBV2
TGTGCCAGCAGGGCTACACCGGGACTTGGGTTTACTGAAGCTTTCTTT
CASRATPGLGFTEAFF
>TRBJ2-2|.|.|TRBV9
TGTGCCAGCAGCGTAAGTGGGGCGAACACCGGGGAGCTGTTTTTT
CASSVSGANTGELFF
>TRBJ2-1|.|.|TRBV7-9
TGTGCCAGCGGCCCAATCTCCTACAATGAGCAGTTCTTC
CASGPISYNEQFF
>TRBJ2-7|.|.|TRBV28
TGTGCCAGCAGTCTACCCACAGGGAACTACGAGCAGTACTTC
CASSLPTGNYEQYF
>TRBJ2-1|many|.|TRBV4-3
TGCGCCAGCAGCCAAGGAGGCCATTGGGGCGCATTTGGTGAGCAGTTCTTC
CASSQGGHWGAFGEQFF
>TRBJ2-2|many|.|TRBV10-2
TGCGCCACCAGAGGGGGGAGTAACACCGGGGAGCTGTTTTTT
CATRGGSNTGELFF
>TRBJ2-3|few|TRBD2|TRBV5-1
TGCGCCAGCAGTCCTCGGACTAGCGGCCGCCGCACAGATACGCAGTATTTT
CASSPRTSGRRTDTQYF
>TRBJ1-2|few|.|TRBV29-1
TGCAGCGCCCCAGGCGGGAGTGACTATGGCTACACCTTC
CSAPGGSDYGYTF
>TRBJ2-3|many|TRBD2|TRBV5-6
TGTGCCAGCAGCTCCTTGACTAGCTCCATCACAGATACGCAGTATTTT
CASSSLTSSITDTQYF
>TRBJ2-7|many|TRBD1|TRBV20-1
TGCAGTGCTCCCGGGACAGCGCGACCCTACGAGCAGTACTTC
CSAPGTARPYEQYF
>TRBJ1-5|few|.|TRBV19
TGTGCCAGTAGTATCCCAGCAGGGAGCCAGCCCCAGCATTTT
CASSIPAGSQPQHF
>TRBJ2-7|.|TRBD1|TRBV28
TGTGCCAGCAGGGCCACCGGGACAGGGTTCAGGGGCTCCTACGAGCAGTACTTC
CASRATGTGFRGSYEQYF
>TRBJ1-1|many|.|TRBV15
TGTGCCACCAGCAGAGCCCCATTGAGGACGAACACTGAAGCTTTCTTT
CATSRAPLRTNTEAFF
>TRBJ2-3|many|.|TRBV6-5
TGTGCCAGCAGTTCCGATCCGGTTGGAGATACGCAGTATTTT
CASSSDPVGDTQYF
>TRBJ2-3|.|TRBD1|TRBV10-1
TGCGCCAGCAGTCAGACAGGGGGCTTTAGCACAGATACGCAGTATTTT
CASSQTGGFSTDTQYF
>TRBJ2-7|few|TRBD1|TRBV15
TGTGCCACCAGCCGGGACAGGGTCTACGAGCAGTACTTC
CATSRDRVYEQYF
>TRBJ2-7|.|TRBD2|TRBV9
TGTGCCAGCAGCGCGACTAGCGGGAGGAACGAGCAGTACTTC
CASSATSGRNEQYF
>TRBJ2-7|few|TRBD1|TRBV28
TGTGCCAGCAGTTCCGGGACAGGGGACCACGAGCAGTACTTC
CASSSGTGDHEQYF
>TRBJ2-7|many|TRBD2|TRBV19
TGTGCCAGTAGTACTCGGACTAGCGGTATTTACGAGCAGTACTTC
CASSTRTSGIYEQYF
>TRBJ1-2|.|.|TRBV12-3/TRBV12-4
TGTGCCAGCAGACTCAAGGGGGAGAACTATGGCTACACCTTC
CASRLKGENYGYTF
>TRBJ2-1|few|.|TRBV2
TGTGCCAGCAGCCGGGCCCTAGCTCAACTCTACAATGAGCAGTTCTTC
CASSRALAQLYNEQFF
>TRBJ2-7|many|TRBD2|TRBV12-3/TRBV12-4
TGTGCCAGCAGTTTAGGGGGAGCGGGACCCTACGAGCAGTACTTC
CASSLGGAGPYEQYF
>TRBJ2-7|.|.|TRBV28
TGTGCCAGCAGTTTAGTACGGGGGCGCGGTTTTGAGCAGTACTTC
CASSLVRGRGFEQYF
>TRBJ2-1|many|.|TRBV4-1
TGCGCCAGCAGCCAAGATGACACTTACAATGAGCAGTTCTTC
CASSQDDTYNEQFF
>TRBJ1-2|many|.|TRBV5-6
TGTGCCAGCAGCGTACAGGGAGGGCATGGCTACACCTTC
CASSVQGGHGYTF
>TRBJ2-5|many|.|TRBV7-9
TGTGCCAGCAGCCTCGGACAGCCAGAGACCCAGTACTTC
CASSLGQPETQYF
>TRBJ2-3|many|.|TRBV12-3/TRBV12-4
TGTGCCAGCAGTCGGTTAGGGCCCACAGATACGCAGTATTTT
CASSRLGPTDTQYF
>TRBJ1-3|few|.|TRBV4-3
TGCGCCAGCAGCCAAGACCAGGGAACTGGAAACACCATATATTTT
CASSQDQGTGNTIYF